Listed below are T cell receptor beta chains from one sample, sequenced in a study of PD-L1 blockade in urothelial cancer. Sequencing used immunoSEQ multiplex PCR; TCRdb keeps in-frame clones, though not all of them. This table holds tens of thousands of clones, approximately 80% found once. Source: PBMCs, taken around atezolizumab (anti-PD-L1) treatment. The receptors shown here come from a man in his 70s with urothelial cancer. Each CDR3 is given with its conserved first and last residue. The order of the fields is clone size, J gene, V gene, D gene, CDR3 protein, CDR3 DNA. D genes are given only for firm matches. Clone size is stated in some rows and not others, as once, few, many or a class when expanded.

NA,TRBJ1-5,TRBV28,NA,CASREEGRGVRQPQHF,TGTGCCAGCAGGGAGGAAGGCAGGGGAGTTCGTCAGCCCCAGCATTTT
NA,TRBJ2-1,TRBV14,TRBD2,CASSPLLADSYNEQFF,TGTGCCAGCAGCCCCCTACTAGCGGACTCCTACAATGAGCAGTTCTTC
once,TRBJ1-3,TRBV6-1,NA,CASRAGGSGNTIYF,TGTGCCAGCCGTGCGGGTGGCTCTGGAAACACCATATATTTT
once,TRBJ1-1,TRBV5-1,TRBD1,CASSLEGTGWQNEAFF,TGCGCCAGCAGCTTGGAGGGGACAGGATGGCAAAATGAAGCTTTCTTT
NA,TRBJ2-5,TRBV5-6,TRBD1,CASSPGQEDGTQYF,TGTGCCAGCAGCCCGGGACAGGAGGATGGGACCCAGTACTTC
NA,TRBJ2-3,TRBV7-9,NA,CASSFGGSTDTQYF,TGTGCCAGCAGCTTTGGAGGGAGCACAGATACGCAGTATTTT
few,TRBJ2-7,TRBV19,NA,CASSIHYGSIFLSYEQYF,TGTGCCAGTAGTATCCACTATGGGTCCATCTTCCTCAGCTACGAGCAGTACTTC
NA,TRBJ2-5,TRBV7-9,NA,CASSLGGLETQYF,TGTGCCAGCAGCTTAGGAGGGCTGGAGACCCAGTACTTC
NA,TRBJ2-5,TRBV28,TRBD1,CASSLMTGWKETQYF,TGTGCCAGCAGTTTAATGACAGGGTGGAAGGAGACCCAGTACTTC
NA,TRBJ1-5,TRBV6-5,TRBD1,CASSRTGDSNQPQHF,TGTGCCAGCAGTAGGACAGGCGATAGCAATCAGCCCCAGCATTTT
NA,TRBJ2-3,TRBV19,TRBD1,CASRQGTTDTQYF,TGTGCCAGCAGACAGGGGACCACAGATACGCAGTATTTT
NA,TRBJ1-5,TRBV5-6,TRBD1,CASSLQGASNQPQHF,TGTGCCAGCAGTCTACAGGGGGCAAGCAATCAGCCCCAGCATTTT
NA,TRBJ1-5,TRBV28,NA,CASRYRTGYQPQHF,TGTGCCAGCAGATATCGGACGGGGTATCAGCCCCAGCATTTT
once,TRBJ2-7,TRBV4-3,NA,CASSQEVQGATYEQYF,TGCGCCAGCAGCCAAGAAGTTCAGGGCGCCACCTACGAGCAGTACTTC
NA,TRBJ1-3,TRBV4-2,TRBD1,CASSQRRTGPDSGNTIYF,TGTGCCAGCAGCCAACGGAGGACAGGGCCGGACTCTGGAAACACCATATATTTT
NA,TRBJ1-3,TRBV27,NA,CASREGRGTIYF,TGTGCCAGCAGGGAGGGTAGAGGCACCATATATTTT
NA,TRBJ1-5,TRBV19,NA,CASRGRGGDSNQPQHF,TGTGCCAGTAGGGGGAGAGGGGGTGATAGCAATCAGCCCCAGCATTTT
NA,TRBJ2-3,TRBV5-8,TRBD1,CASSTYRQGATDTQYF,TGTGCCAGCAGCACCTATCGACAGGGGGCAACAGATACGCAGTATTTT
once,TRBJ2-1,TRBV7-9,TRBD2,CASSLAGSSSYNEQFF,TGTGCCAGCAGCCTAGCGGGGAGTAGCTCCTACAATGAGCAGTTCTTC
NA,TRBJ1-1,TRBV9,NA,CASSVGLEGGWGTEAFF,TGTGCCAGCAGCGTAGGATTGGAGGGAGGATGGGGCACTGAAGCTTTCTTT
NA,TRBJ1-5,TRBV6-1,NA,CAGGQFYSNQPQHF,TGTGCCGGCGGACAGTTCTATAGCAATCAGCCCCAGCATTTT
few,TRBJ1-2,TRBV4-2,NA,CASSQDSGAAIYGYTF,TGTGCCAGCAGCCAAGATTCAGGGGCCGCCATCTATGGCTACACCTTC
NA,TRBJ2-7,TRBV5-1,NA,CASSQRSGPGEQYF,TGCGCCAGCAGCCAAAGGTCAGGGCCCGGCGAGCAGTACTTC
NA,TRBJ2-1,TRBV7-3,TRBD2,CASSLKVGLAGGLRSYNEQFF,TGTGCCAGCAGCTTAAAGGTGGGTCTAGCGGGAGGGCTGAGGTCCTACAATGAGCAGTTCTTC
NA,TRBJ2-3,TRBV5-4,NA,CASSSQAAADTQYF,TGTGCCAGCAGCTCCCAAGCGGCGGCAGATACGCAGTATTTT
NA,TRBJ2-2,TRBV18,NA,CASSPYRVEHTGELFF,TGTGCCAGCTCACCTTACAGGGTGGAGCACACCGGGGAGCTGTTTTTT
NA,TRBJ2-7,TRBV27,TRBD1,CASRKQRTGTYEQYF,TGTGCCAGCAGAAAACAAAGGACAGGGACCTACGAGCAGTACTTC
once,TRBJ1-1,TRBV28,TRBD1,CASRSLGQGLFSFF,TGTGCCAGCAGGTCCCTGGGACAGGGTCTTTTTTCTTTCTTT
NA,TRBJ1-2,TRBV7-9,TRBD1,CASSPTTYRGEGYTF,TGTGCCAGCAGTCCCACAACCTACAGGGGCGAGGGCTACACCTTC
NA,TRBJ2-5,TRBV18,TRBD1,CASSRDRVKQETQYF,TGTGCCAGCTCACGGGACAGGGTTAAGCAAGAGACCCAGTACTTC
NA,TRBJ1-1,TRBV19,NA,CASSIGGLAEAFF,TGTGCCAGTAGTATAGGTGGACTTGCTGAAGCTTTCTTT
NA,TRBJ1-5,TRBV10-3,TRBD1,CASGTGAQPQHF,TGTGCTTCCGGGACAGGGGCTCAGCCCCAGCATTTT
NA,TRBJ2-7,TRBV10-3,TRBD1,CAISEDPDRGEQYF,TGTGCCATCAGTGAGGACCCGGACAGGGGCGAGCAGTACTTC
once,TRBJ1-1,TRBV6-1,NA,CASSEARRTPMNTEAFF,TGTGCCAGCAGTGAAGCAAGGAGGACCCCCATGAACACTGAAGCTTTCTTT